This entry describes one T cell receptor beta chain. V lost 8 bases, J lost 0 bases, and 17 bases lay in between. In germline, CDR1 is SNHLY, CDR2 FYNNEI. The CDR3 has 15 amino acids. TCRdb reanalysed the RT-PCR reads using MiXCR and keeps one entry per CDR3 protein. This table has fewer than 800,000 distinct CDR3 sequences, 12% to 15% appearing once. Sequencing was carried out using memory CD4+ T cells from blood. The V call is TRBV2, the J call TRBJ2-7; no reliable D call. This clonotype originated in a female donor in good health, serving as a healthy control. As DNA, the CDR3 is TGTGCCAGCTTGATTAACGGACGGAGCTCCTACGAGCAGTACTTC. Translating it yields CASLINGRSSYEQYF.